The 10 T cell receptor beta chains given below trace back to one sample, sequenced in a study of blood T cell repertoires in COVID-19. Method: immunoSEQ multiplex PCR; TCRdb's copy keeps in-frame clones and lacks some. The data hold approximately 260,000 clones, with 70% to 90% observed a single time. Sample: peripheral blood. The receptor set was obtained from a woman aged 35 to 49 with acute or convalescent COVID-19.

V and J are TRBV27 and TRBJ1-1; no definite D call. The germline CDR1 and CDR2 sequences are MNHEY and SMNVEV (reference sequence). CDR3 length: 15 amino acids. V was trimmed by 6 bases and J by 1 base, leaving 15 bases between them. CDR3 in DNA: TGTGCCAGCAGCCCGATTACGGTTCAGAACACTGAAGCTTTCTTT. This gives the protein CASSPITVQNTEAFF.

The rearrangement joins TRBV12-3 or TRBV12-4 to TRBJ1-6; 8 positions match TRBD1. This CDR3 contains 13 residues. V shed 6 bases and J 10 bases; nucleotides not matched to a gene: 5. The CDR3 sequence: CASSDRGDSPLHF. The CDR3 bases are TGTGCCAGCAGCGACAGGGGAGACTCACCCCTCCACTTT.

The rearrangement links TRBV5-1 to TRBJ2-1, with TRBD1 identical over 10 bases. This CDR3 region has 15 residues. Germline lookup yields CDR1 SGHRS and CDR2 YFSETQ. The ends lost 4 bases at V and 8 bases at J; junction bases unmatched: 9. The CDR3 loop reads CASSVQGTGADEQFF. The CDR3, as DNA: TGCGCCAGCAGCGTTCAGGGGACAGGGGCGGATGAGCAGTTCTTC.

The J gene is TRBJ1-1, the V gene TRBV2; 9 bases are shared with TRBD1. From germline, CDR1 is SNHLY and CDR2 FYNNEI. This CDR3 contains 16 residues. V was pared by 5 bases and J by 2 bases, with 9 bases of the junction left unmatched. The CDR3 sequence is CASSLPWTGANTEAFF. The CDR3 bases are TGTGCCAGCAGTCTCCCCTGGACAGGGGCTAACACTGAAGCTTTCTTT.

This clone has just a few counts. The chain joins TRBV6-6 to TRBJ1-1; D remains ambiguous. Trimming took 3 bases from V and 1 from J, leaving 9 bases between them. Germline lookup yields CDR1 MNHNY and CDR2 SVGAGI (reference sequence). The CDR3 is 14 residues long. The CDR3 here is CASSYERQNTEAFF. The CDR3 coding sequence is TGTGCCAGCAGTTATGAAAGACAGAACACTGAAGCTTTCTTT.

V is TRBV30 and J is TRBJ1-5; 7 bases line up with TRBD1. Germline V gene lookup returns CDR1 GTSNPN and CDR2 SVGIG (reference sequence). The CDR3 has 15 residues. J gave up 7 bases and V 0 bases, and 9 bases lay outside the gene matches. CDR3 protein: CAWSVRRQGEQPQHF. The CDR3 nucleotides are TGTGCCTGGAGTGTACGGAGGCAGGGGGAACAGCCCCAGCATTTT.

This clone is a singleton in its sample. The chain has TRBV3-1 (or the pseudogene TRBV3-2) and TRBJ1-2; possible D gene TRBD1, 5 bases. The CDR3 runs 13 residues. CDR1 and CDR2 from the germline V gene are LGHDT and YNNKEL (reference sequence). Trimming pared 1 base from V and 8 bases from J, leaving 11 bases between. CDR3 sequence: CASSQGAGVGYTF. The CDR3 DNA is TGTGCCAGCAGCCAAGGGGCGGGGGTCGGCTACACCTTC.

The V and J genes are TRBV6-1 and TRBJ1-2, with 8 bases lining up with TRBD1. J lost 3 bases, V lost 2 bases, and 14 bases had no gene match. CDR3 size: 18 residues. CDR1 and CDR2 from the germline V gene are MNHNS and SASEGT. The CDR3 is CASSEPPGTGATDYGYTF. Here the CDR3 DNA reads TGTGCCAGCAGTGAACCCCCAGGGACAGGTGCCACCGACTATGGCTACACCTTC.

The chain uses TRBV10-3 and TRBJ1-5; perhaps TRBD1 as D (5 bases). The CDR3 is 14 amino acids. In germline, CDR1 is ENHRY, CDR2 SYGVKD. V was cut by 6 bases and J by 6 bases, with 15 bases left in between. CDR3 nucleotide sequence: TGTGCCATCAGCGAGGGACTTAAAGTTCAGCCCCAGCATTTT. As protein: CAISEGLKVQPQHF.

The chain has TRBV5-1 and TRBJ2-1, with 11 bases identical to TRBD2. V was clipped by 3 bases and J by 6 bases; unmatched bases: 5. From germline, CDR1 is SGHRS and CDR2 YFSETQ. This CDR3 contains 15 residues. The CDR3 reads CASSWLAGGSNEQFF. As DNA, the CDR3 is TGCGCCAGCAGCTGGCTAGCGGGGGGCTCCAATGAGCAGTTCTTC.